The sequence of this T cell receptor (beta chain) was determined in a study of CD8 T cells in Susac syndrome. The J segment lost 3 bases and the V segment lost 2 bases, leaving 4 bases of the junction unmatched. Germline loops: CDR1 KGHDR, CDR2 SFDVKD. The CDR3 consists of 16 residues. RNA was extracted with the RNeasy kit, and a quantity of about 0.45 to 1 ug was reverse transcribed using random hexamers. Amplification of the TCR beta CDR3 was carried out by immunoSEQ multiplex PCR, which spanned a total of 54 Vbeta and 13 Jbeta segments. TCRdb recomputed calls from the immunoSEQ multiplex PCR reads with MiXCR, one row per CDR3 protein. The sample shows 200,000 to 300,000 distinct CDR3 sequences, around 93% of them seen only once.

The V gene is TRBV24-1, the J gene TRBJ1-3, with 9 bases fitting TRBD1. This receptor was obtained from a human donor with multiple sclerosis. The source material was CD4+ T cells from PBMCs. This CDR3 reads CATSDSGTGYGNTIYF. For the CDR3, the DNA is TGTGCCACCAGTGATTCCGGGACAGGGTATGGAAACACCATATATTTT.